The rows below give T cell receptor beta chains drawn from one sample of a study of T cell repertoires in cytomegalovirus infection. TCRdb re-called the reads through MiXCR, storing one row per CDR3 protein. There are about 450,000 distinct CDR3 sequences in the sample; roughly 30% occur only once, and about 13% lies in the top ten. The material sequenced was PBMCs. The source is a human donor in good health (CMV status not recorded). Some clones in this sample may be carry-over from other donors' samples. Each CDR3 is given with its conserved first and last residue. A D gene is named only where the DNA matches it firmly. Clone size is stated in some rows and not others, as once, few, many or a class when expanded.

clone size: medium-sized
D gene: TRBD1
J gene: TRBJ1-5
V gene: TRBV7-2
CDR3 DNA: TGTGCCAGCAGCTCGGGGACAGGGGGGTTGGATTTT
CDR3 protein: CASSSGTGGLDF

clone size: many
D gene: TRBD1
J gene: TRBJ2-7
V gene: TRBV7-9
CDR3 DNA: TGTGCCAGCAGCTCGCCGGGACAGGGGCACGAGCAGTACTTC
CDR3 protein: CASSSPGQGHEQYF

clone size: -
D gene: -
J gene: TRBJ1-5
V gene: TRBV4-2
CDR3 DNA: TGTGCCAGCAGCCAGGGGGGGGCGGAGAGGGGCAATCAGCCCCAGCATTTT
CDR3 protein: CASSQGGAERGNQPQHF

clone size: -
D gene: -
J gene: TRBJ2-1
V gene: TRBV6-2/TRBV6-3
CDR3 DNA: TGTGCCAGCAGTTTTCTCCGACAGGCGAACAATGAGCAGTTCTTC
CDR3 protein: CASSFLRQANNEQFF

clone size: -
D gene: TRBD1
J gene: TRBJ1-5
V gene: TRBV27
CDR3 DNA: TGTGCCAGCAGCCAGGGGACAGGGTATGATCAGCCCCAGCATTTT
CDR3 protein: CASSQGTGYDQPQHF

clone size: many
D gene: TRBD1
J gene: TRBJ2-5
V gene: TRBV12-5
CDR3 DNA: TGTGCTAGTGGTCCCAAACGCACGGACAGGGCGCTCGAGACCCAGTACTTC
CDR3 protein: CASGPKRTDRALETQYF

clone size: -
D gene: -
J gene: TRBJ1-5
V gene: TRBV6-2/TRBV6-3
CDR3 DNA: TGTGCCAGCAGTTACTCGATGCGGGGTCAGCCCCCGCATTTT
CDR3 protein: CASSYSMRGQPPHF

clone size: -
D gene: -
J gene: TRBJ1-5
V gene: TRBV12-3/TRBV12-4
CDR3 DNA: TGTGCCAGCAGCCGCCTGGTGGGATACGATCAGCCCCAGCATTTT
CDR3 protein: CASSRLVGYDQPQHF

clone size: -
D gene: -
J gene: TRBJ2-5
V gene: TRBV12-3/TRBV12-4
CDR3 DNA: TGTGCCAGCAGTTTAGAGGGCGCGGGGGCAGAGACCCAGTACTTC
CDR3 protein: CASSLEGAGAETQYF

clone size: -
D gene: TRBD1
J gene: TRBJ1-5
V gene: TRBV6-6
CDR3 DNA: TGTGCCCTCAGGGACGGACAGGATCAGCCCCAGCATTTT
CDR3 protein: CALRDGQDQPQHF

clone size: -
D gene: TRBD2
J gene: TRBJ2-2
V gene: TRBV11-2
CDR3 DNA: TGTGCCAGCAGCGCCCCTCTCCGTAGCGGGGGGGCCTCGAACACCGGGGAGCTGTTTTTT
CDR3 protein: CASSAPLRSGGASNTGELFF

clone size: once
D gene: -
J gene: TRBJ1-6
V gene: TRBV12-3/TRBV12-4
CDR3 DNA: TGTGCCACCAAGAAGACAGGCGATACTTTTCGGTCACCCCTCCACTTT
CDR3 protein: CATKKTGDTFRSPLHF

clone size: -
D gene: TRBD1
J gene: TRBJ1-5
V gene: TRBV4-1
CDR3 DNA: TGCGCCAGCAGCCAAGTATTCGAGCAGGGGGCTCAGCCCCAGCATTTT
CDR3 protein: CASSQVFEQGAQPQHF

clone size: few
D gene: -
J gene: TRBJ2-1
V gene: TRBV23-1
CDR3 DNA: TGCGCCAGCAGTCAATTAACCGGGACACCATCCAGCCTTAACTCCTACAATGAGCAGTTCTTC
CDR3 protein: CASSQLTGTPSSLNSYNEQFF

clone size: -
D gene: TRBD2
J gene: TRBJ2-2
V gene: TRBV6-5
CDR3 DNA: TGTGCCAGTTCGGGACTAGCGAACACCGGGGAGCTGTTTTTT
CDR3 protein: CASSGLANTGELFF

clone size: few
D gene: TRBD2
J gene: TRBJ2-3
V gene: TRBV6-2/TRBV6-3
CDR3 DNA: TGTGCCAGCAGCCCTACGGGACTAGCGGACTCCACAGATACGCAGTATTTT
CDR3 protein: CASSPTGLADSTDTQYF

clone size: -
D gene: -
J gene: TRBJ2-3
V gene: TRBV24-1
CDR3 DNA: TGTGCCACCAGCCAGTCAGGGGACTTGGATACGCAGTATTTT
CDR3 protein: CATSQSGDLDTQYF

clone size: -
D gene: -
J gene: TRBJ1-3
V gene: TRBV10-3
CDR3 DNA: TGTGCCATCAGGAAACAGGGAACTGGAAACACCATATATTTT
CDR3 protein: CAIRKQGTGNTIYF

clone size: many
D gene: -
J gene: TRBJ2-3
V gene: TRBV7-8
CDR3 DNA: TGTGCCAGCAGCATAGGACCTCCGGATACGCAGTATTTT
CDR3 protein: CASSIGPPDTQYF

clone size: -
D gene: -
J gene: TRBJ2-5
V gene: TRBV5-1
CDR3 DNA: TGCGCCAGCAGCTTGGCTCCGCCGGAGACCCAGTACTTC
CDR3 protein: CASSLAPPETQYF

clone size: -
D gene: -
J gene: TRBJ1-3
V gene: TRBV6-2/TRBV6-3
CDR3 DNA: TGTGCCAGCGGCAGCTCTGGAAACACCATATATTTT
CDR3 protein: CASGSSGNTIYF

clone size: -
D gene: -
J gene: TRBJ2-1
V gene: TRBV5-1
CDR3 DNA: TGCGCCAGCAGCTTGGGGCTAAGTCGAGGGGGGCCCCACAATGAGCAGTTCTTC
CDR3 protein: CASSLGLSRGGPHNEQFF

clone size: few
D gene: -
J gene: TRBJ1-2
V gene: TRBV6-6
CDR3 DNA: TGTGCCAGCAGTTACGGACAGACAATCTATGGCTACACCTTC
CDR3 protein: CASSYGQTIYGYTF

clone size: -
D gene: TRBD1
J gene: TRBJ1-3
V gene: TRBV2
CDR3 DNA: TGTGCCAGCAGCCAGACAGGGGCAGATTTTGGAAACACCATATATTTT
CDR3 protein: CASSQTGADFGNTIYF